The T cell receptor (beta chain) under discussion was sequenced for a study of tumor-infiltrating lymphocytes in localized non-small cell lung cancer. The table lists this clone with a few counts. The CDR3 extends over 15 amino acids. Per germline, CDR1 MNHEY and CDR2 SMNVEV (reference sequence). Between the trimmed V and J ends, which lost 4 bases and 1 base, there was a span of 10 bases. Profiling relied on immunoSEQ multiplex PCR, and the TCRdb table lists in-frame clones only, not all of them. The data show roughly 12,000 clones, around 71% seen once. This TCR was sampled from a human donor with non-small cell lung cancer. The sequenced sample consisted of uninvolved lung tissue not adjacent to the tumor. The chain employs TRBV27 and TRBJ2-2; D is perhaps TRBD2 (5 bases). The CDR3 DNA sequence: TGTGCCAGCAGTTCGCCGGGAAGGAACACCGGGGAGCTGTTTTTT. As protein: CASSSPGRNTGELFF.